This record covers a single T cell receptor beta chain. Germline assignment: CDR1 MNHEY and CDR2 SVGEGT. V was clipped by 3 bases and J by 6 bases, with 16 bases between them. The length of the CDR3 is 15 residues. Time point noted: newly diagnosed GD, antithyroid drugs for less than 3 months. The TCR library was made from RNA extracted from PBMCs. For TCR beta, libraries came from iRepertoire HTBI primers and Arm-PCR of CDR3 regions. TCRdb analysed the multiplex PCR reads with MiXCR anew, one entry per CDR3 protein. The sample has 200,000 to 250,000 distinct CDR3 sequences, roughly 19% seen once. This entry is derived from a study of regulatory T cells in long-lasting Graves disease. The same sample was also studied in work on T cells in Graves' hyperthyroidism and ophthalmopathy.

The genes are TRBV6-2 or TRBV6-3 and TRBJ2-3, with D possibly matching TRBD1 (5 bases). Source: peripheral blood mononuclear cells (PBMCs), taken at new diagnosis, from a patient treated with antithyroid drugs. This sequence was found in a woman in her 30s with Graves disease. The CDR3 nucleotides read TGTGCCAGCAGTTATGAAGGGGCTTTTAGGGATACGCAGTATTTT. Encoded protein: CASSYEGAFRDTQYF.